This record concerns one T cell receptor (beta chain) sequence. The source of the sample is a study of blood T cell repertoires in COVID-19. Study-wide context: Researchers got acute and convalescent COVID-19 samples from the United States, Italy and Spain. PBMCs, B-cell-depleted T cells, or T cells provided the cDNA or gDNA that made up the material.

This CDR3 has 14 residues. J gave up 6 bases and V 0 bases, and 5 bases lay outside the gene matches. CDR1 and CDR2 (germline): SGDLS, YYNGEE. Per the original data handling: For nucleated cells, counts were estimated from reference gene primer amplification. TCRdb's copy holds only in-frame clones and misses some; the assay was immunoSEQ multiplex PCR. V and J calls and clone size come straight from that table; D and trimming were deduced from the DNA. The data show about 110,000 clones, over 75% seen once. The sequenced sample was peripheral blood. This TCR was recovered from a woman between 45 and 60 years old with acute or convalescent COVID-19. V and J are TRBV9 and TRBJ1-2, with 7 bases fitting TRBD1. CDR3 protein: CASSVGGDSDGYTF. CDR3 in DNA: TGTGCCAGCAGCGTAGGAGGGGACAGCGATGGCTACACCTTC. The variable domain in full, with the rest retrieved from reference TRBV9 and TRBJ1-2, is DSGVTQTPKHLITATGQRVTLRCSPRSGDLSVYWYQQSLDQGLQFLIQYYNGEERAKGNILERFSAQQFPDLHSELNLSSLELGDSALYFCASSVGGDSDGYTFGSGTRLTVV.